The rows below give T cell receptor beta chains drawn from one sample of a study of blood T cells in healthy people across ages. TCRdb reprocessed the 5' RACE reads via MiXCR and lists one record per CDR3 protein. The profile shows fewer than 900,000 distinct CDR3 sequences, roughly 43% of them singletons. The specimen sequenced was blood. The source is a woman aged 60 to 75 in good health. Each CDR3 is given with its conserved first and last residue.

TRBJ2-7	TRBV11-2	CASSLLPGLAGGGYF
TRBJ1-3	TRBV3-1	CASSHRTGQGDSGNTIYF
TRBJ2-5	TRBV4-2	CASSQEFGQETQYF
TRBJ2-5	TRBV2	CASTDVGQGASETQYF
TRBJ2-1	TRBV4-3	CASSQERRSYNEQFF
TRBJ2-1	TRBV5-5	CASSFRGQGNNEQFF
TRBJ1-4	TRBV7-2	CASTLAGTGNEKLFF
TRBJ1-1	TRBV12-3/TRBV12-4	CASSLVGATEAFF
TRBJ2-3	TRBV3-1	CASSHARVGTDTQYF
TRBJ2-5	TRBV6-6	CASSYRSVGETQYF
TRBJ2-5	TRBV4-2	CASSQDRGTSGRAVLSETQYF
TRBJ2-3	TRBV12-3/TRBV12-4	CASSPGLPGGTRADTQYF
TRBJ1-5	TRBV3-1	CASSFGTGEDQPQHF
TRBJ1-5	TRBV20-1	CSARPPSSNQPQHF
TRBJ2-1	TRBV29-1	CAKVYNEQFF
NA	TRBV5-1	CASSPGTVGYQETQYF
TRBJ2-3	TRBV27	CASRPDTGTGADTQYF
TRBJ1-1	TRBV18	CASSPTDLGSTEAFF
TRBJ2-7	TRBV7-9	CASSPGASGTPYEQYF
TRBJ2-5	TRBV7-9	CASSLGQEIQETQYF
TRBJ1-6	TRBV7-2	CASSSTTDSSYNSPLHF
TRBJ2-5	TRBV7-3	CASSLRRAGQETQYF
TRBJ1-2	TRBV6-2/TRBV6-3	CASKRRGQGYGYTF
TRBJ1-5	TRBV27	CASSEVGGYSQPQHF
TRBJ2-5	TRBV2	CASRRTGDYNEQYF
TRBJ2-1	TRBV20-1	CSATSLFGYNNEQFF
TRBJ2-3	TRBV20-1	CSARAVDRPGTDTQYF
TRBJ2-7	TRBV10-3	CAISDPVLSYEQYF
TRBJ2-3	TRBV24-1	CATSDPGQGLGDTQYF
TRBJ2-2	TRBV12-3/TRBV12-4	CASRRQGEGTGELFF
TRBJ2-5	TRBV7-2	CASSFTPRTNRETQYF
TRBJ1-5	TRBV7-9	CASSLAGQGYNQPQHF
TRBJ1-5	TRBV28	CASTRGDQPQHF
TRBJ2-1	TRBV29-1	CSVKGWTSGYNEQFF
TRBJ2-1	TRBV25-1	CASSGGLAGAGEQFF
TRBJ2-4	TRBV20-1	CSARDGFELAKNIQYF
NA	TRBV12-3/TRBV12-4	CASSSWRGAYEQYF
TRBJ2-7	TRBV11-2	CASSERYYNEQYF
NA	TRBV11-2	CASSPGTRSEETQFF
TRBJ2-1	TRBV3-1	CASSQDPGALDEQFF
TRBJ2-3	TRBV19	CASSRRVFGTDTQYF
TRBJ2-3	TRBV29-1	CSLVGGLTDTQYF
TRBJ2-1	TRBV28	CASIGAMGTNEQFF